Sequencing of this T cell receptor (beta chain) was carried out in a study of T cells in Graves' hyperthyroidism and ophthalmopathy. Every diagnosis used clinical symptoms, serum thyroxine and TRAb, thyroid ultrasound and orbital computed tomography. TCR beta CDR3 sequences were amplified from RNA transcripts. Primed by the HTBI set, a first-round RT-PCR was run on the TCR CDR3. TCRdb itself ran the multiplex PCR reads through MiXCR, one entry per CDR3 protein. In the table there are hundreds of thousands of distinct CDR3 sequences, approximately 24% of which are singletons. This clonotype was seen more than once but under ten times. As yet, its antigen is unknown. A read error is possible here, since a much larger clone lies one base away. General study results and limits: Clonotypes that were expanded in thyroid above 0.001 mostly appeared in blood too. The model anticipated ophthalmopathy a median approximately 6.5 months pre-onset.

The CDR3 is 15 residues long. In germline, CDR1 is SGHAT, CDR2 FQDESV (reference sequence). Trimming removed 5 bases at V and 0 bases at J, with 8 bases between. The rearrangement joins TRBV11-1 to TRBJ2-6; no clear D. The clonotype was recovered from a woman in her twenties or thirties with Graves' ophthalmopathy. Sequencing was carried out using blood. CDR3 coding DNA: TGTGCCAGCAGCCAAGAAAGCTCTGGGGCCAACGTCCTGACTTTC. Its translation is CASSQESSGANVLTF.